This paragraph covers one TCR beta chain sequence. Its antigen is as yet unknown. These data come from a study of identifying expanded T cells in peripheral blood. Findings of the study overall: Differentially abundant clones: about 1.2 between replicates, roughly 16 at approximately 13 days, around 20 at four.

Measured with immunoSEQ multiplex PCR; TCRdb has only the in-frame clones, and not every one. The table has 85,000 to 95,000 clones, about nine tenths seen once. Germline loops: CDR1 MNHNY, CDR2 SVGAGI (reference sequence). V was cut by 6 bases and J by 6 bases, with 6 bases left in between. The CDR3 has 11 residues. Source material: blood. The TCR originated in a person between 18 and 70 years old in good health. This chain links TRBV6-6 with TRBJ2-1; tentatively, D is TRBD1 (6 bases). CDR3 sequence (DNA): TGTGCCAGCAGCAGGGGCAATGAGCAGTTCTTC. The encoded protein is CASSRGNEQFF.